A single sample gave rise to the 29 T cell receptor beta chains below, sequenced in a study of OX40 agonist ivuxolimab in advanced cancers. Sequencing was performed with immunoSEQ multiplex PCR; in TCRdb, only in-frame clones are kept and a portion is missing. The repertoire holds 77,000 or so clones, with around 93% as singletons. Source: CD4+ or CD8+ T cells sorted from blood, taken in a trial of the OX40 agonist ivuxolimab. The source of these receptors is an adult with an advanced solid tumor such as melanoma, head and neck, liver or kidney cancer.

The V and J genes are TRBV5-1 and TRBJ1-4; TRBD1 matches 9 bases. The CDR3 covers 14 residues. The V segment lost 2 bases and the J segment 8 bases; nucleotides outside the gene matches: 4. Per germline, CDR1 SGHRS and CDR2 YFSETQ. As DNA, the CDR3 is TGCGCCAGCAGCTTACAGGGGGCAGGGGAAAAACTGTTTTTT. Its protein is CASSLQGAGEKLFF.

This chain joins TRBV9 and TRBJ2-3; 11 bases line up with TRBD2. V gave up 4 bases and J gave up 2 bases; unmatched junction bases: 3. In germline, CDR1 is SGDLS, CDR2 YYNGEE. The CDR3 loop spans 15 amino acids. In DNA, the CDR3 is TGTGCCAGCAGCCCGGGACTAGCGGACACAGATACGCAGTATTTT. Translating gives CASSPGLADTDTQYF. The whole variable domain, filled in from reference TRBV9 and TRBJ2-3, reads DSGVTQTPKHLITATGQRVTLRCSPRSGDLSVYWYQQSLDQGLQFLIQYYNGEERAKGNILERFSAQQFPDLHSELNLSSLELGDSALYFCASSPGLADTDTQYFGPGTRLTVL.

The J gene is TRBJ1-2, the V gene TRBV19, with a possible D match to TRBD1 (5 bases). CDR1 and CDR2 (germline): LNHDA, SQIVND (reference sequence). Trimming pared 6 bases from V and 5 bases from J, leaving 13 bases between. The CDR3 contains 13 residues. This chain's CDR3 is CASRGDPIYGYTF. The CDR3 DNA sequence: TGTGCCAGTAGGGGGGATCCGATTTATGGCTACACCTTC.

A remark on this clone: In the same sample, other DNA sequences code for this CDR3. CDR3 in DNA: TGTGCCAGCAGCATAGGACTAGCGGGGGCACAAGAGACCCAGTACTTC. It codes for CASSIGLAGAQETQYF. The chain employs TRBV9 and TRBJ2-5; 13 nucleotides agree with TRBD2. CDR1 is SGDLS, CDR2 YYNGEE, per germline. The junction had 5 bases not matched to a gene; V was cut back by 4 bases and J by 2 bases. The CDR3 spans 16 residues.

CDR3 nucleotide sequence: TGTGCCGGGCAGACCTTAAATCAGCCCCAGCATTTT. Translation gives CAGQTLNQPQHF. The V and J genes are TRBV28 and TRBJ1-5; D gene unclear. The CDR3 spans 12 residues. V was clipped by 11 bases and J by 4 bases, with 12 bases between them. CDR1 is MDHEN and CDR2 is SYDVKM in the germline V gene. Full variable domain (rest looked up from reference TRBV28 and TRBJ1-5): DVKVTQSSRYLVKRTGEKVFLECVQDMDHENMFWYRQDPGLGLRLIYFSYDVKMKEKGDIPEGYSVSREKKERFSLILESASTNQTSMYLCAGQTLNQPQHFGDGTRLSIL.

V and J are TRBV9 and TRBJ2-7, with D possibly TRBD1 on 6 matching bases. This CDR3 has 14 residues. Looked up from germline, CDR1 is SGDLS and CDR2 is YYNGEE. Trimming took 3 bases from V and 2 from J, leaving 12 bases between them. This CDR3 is CASSGGQSTYEQYF. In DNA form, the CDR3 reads TGTGCCAGCAGCGGGGGGCAGAGCACCTACGAGCAGTACTTC.

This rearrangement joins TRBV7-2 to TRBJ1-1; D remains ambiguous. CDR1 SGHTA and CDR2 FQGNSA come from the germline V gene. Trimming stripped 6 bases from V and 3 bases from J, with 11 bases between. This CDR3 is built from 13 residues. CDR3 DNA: TGTGCCAGCAGGCCCCTGGCTTACACTGAAGCTTTCTTT. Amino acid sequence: CASRPLAYTEAFF.

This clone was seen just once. CDR3: CASAGALANYGYTF. DNA for the CDR3: TGTGCCAGCGCCGGGGCTTTAGCTAACTATGGCTACACCTTC. V usage is TRBV18 and J usage is TRBJ1-2; TRBD1 might be the D (5 bases). The CDR3 length is 14 residues. V lost 8 bases and J 0 bases, leaving 13 bases between the germline ends. Per germline, CDR1 KGHSH and CDR2 LQKENI.

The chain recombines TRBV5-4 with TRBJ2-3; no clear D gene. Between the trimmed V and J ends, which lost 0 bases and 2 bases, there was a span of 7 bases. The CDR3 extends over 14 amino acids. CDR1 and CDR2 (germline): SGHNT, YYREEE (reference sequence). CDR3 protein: CASSLVGYTDTQYF. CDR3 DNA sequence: TGTGCCAGCAGCTTGGTCGGGTACACAGATACGCAGTATTTT.

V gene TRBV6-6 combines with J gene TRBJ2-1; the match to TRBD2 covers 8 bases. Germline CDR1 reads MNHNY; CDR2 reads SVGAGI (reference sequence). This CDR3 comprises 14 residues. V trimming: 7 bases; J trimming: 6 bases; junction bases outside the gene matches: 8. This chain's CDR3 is CASNSGTRFNEQFF. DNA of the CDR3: TGTGCCAGCAATTCCGGGACTAGGTTCAATGAGCAGTTCTTC.

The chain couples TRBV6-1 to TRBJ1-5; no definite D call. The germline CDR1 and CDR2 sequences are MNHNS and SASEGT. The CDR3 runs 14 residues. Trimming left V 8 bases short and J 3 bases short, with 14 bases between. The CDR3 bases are TGTGCCAGCGGGCCGAGCTTAAACAATCAGCCCCAGCATTTT. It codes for CASGPSLNNQPQHF.

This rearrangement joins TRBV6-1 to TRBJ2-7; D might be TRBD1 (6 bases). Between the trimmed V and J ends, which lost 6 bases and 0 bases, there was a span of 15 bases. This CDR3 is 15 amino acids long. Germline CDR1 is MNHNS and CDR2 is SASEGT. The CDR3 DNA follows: TGTGCCAGCAGCGCCCGGGACAAAAACTCCTACGAGCAGTACTTC. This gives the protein CASSARDKNSYEQYF.

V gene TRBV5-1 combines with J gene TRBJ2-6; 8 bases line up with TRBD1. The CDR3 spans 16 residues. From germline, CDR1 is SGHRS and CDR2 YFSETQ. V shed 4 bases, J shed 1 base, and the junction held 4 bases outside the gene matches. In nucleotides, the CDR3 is TGCGCCAGCAGCCCCCGGACAGGGTCTGGGGCCAACGTCCTGACTTTC. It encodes CASSPRTGSGANVLTF.

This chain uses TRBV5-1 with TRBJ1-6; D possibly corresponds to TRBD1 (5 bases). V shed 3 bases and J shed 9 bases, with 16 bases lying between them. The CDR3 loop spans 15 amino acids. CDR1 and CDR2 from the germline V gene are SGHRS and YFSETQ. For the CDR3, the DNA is TGCGCCAGCAGCTCTGAATCCGGGGGAGGTTCACCCCTCCACTTT. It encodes CASSSESGGGSPLHF.

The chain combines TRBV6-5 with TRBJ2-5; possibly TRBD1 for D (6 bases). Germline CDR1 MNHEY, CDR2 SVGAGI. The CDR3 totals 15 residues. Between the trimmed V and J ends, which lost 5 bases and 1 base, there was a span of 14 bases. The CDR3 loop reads CASSRSGVPQETQYF. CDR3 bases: TGTGCCAGCAGTCGTTCAGGGGTGCCCCAAGAGACCCAGTACTTC.

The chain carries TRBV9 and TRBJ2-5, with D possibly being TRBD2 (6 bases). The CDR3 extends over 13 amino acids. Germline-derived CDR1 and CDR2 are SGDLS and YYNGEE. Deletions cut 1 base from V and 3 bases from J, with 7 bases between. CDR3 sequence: CASSVTGEETQYF. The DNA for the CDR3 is TGTGCCAGCAGCGTAACGGGAGAAGAGACCCAGTACTTC.

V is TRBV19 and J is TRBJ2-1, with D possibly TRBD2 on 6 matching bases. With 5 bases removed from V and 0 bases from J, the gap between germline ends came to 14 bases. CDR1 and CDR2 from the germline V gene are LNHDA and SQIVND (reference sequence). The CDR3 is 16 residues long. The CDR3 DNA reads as TGTGCCAGTAGTTACACCGGGACTTCCTCCTACAATGAGCAGTTCTTC. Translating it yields CASSYTGTSSYNEQFF.

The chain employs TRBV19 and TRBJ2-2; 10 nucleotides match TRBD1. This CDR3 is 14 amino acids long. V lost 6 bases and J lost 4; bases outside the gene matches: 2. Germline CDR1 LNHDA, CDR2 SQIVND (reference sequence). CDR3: CASRGTGATGELFF. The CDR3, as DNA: TGTGCCAGTAGAGGGACAGGGGCCACCGGGGAGCTGTTTTTT.

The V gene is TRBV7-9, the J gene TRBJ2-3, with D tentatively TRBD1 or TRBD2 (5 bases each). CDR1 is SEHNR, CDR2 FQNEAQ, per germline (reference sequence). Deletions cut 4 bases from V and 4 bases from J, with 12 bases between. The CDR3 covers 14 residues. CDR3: CASSSDRGPDTQYF. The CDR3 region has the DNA TGTGCCAGCAGCTCCGACCGGGGACCAGATACGCAGTATTTT. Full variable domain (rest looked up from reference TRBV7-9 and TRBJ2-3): DTGVSQNPRHKITKRGQNVTFRCDPISEHNRLYWYRQTLGQGPEFLTYFQNEAQLEKSRLLSDRFSAERPKGSFSTLEIQRTEQGDSAMYLCASSSDRGPDTQYFGPGTRLTVL.

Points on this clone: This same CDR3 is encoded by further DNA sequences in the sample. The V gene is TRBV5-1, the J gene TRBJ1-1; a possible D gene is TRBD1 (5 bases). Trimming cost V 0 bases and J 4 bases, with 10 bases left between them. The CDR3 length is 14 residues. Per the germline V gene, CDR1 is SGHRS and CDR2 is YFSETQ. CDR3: CASSLGGLGTEAFF. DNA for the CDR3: TGCGCCAGCAGCTTGGGGGGCTTGGGCACTGAAGCTTTCTTT.

DNA of the CDR3: TGTGCCATCTCGGGTAGCGGGAGGTGGGAGACCCAGTACTTC. It is translated as CAISGSGRWETQYF. The chain has TRBV10-3 and TRBJ2-5; TRBD2 aligns across 10 bases. There are 14 residues in the CDR3. The germline V gene has CDR1 ENHRY and CDR2 SYGVKD. Unmatched junction bases numbered 8, after V lost 8 bases and J lost 5 bases.

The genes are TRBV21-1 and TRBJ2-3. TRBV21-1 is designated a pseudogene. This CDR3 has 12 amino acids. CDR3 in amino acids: CASSPSWGTQYF. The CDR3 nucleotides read TGTGCCAGCAGCCCCTCTTGGGGTACGCAGTATTTT.

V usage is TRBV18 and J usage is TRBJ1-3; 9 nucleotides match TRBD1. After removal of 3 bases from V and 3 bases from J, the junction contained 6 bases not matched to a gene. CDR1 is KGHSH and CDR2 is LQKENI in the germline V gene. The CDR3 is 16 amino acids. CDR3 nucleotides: TGTGCCAGCTCACCCCCGGGACAGGGTAATGGAAACACCATATATTTT. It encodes CASSPPGQGNGNTIYF.

The CDR3 region has the DNA TGTGCCAGCAGCGTAGATGGGGGCTACGGCTACACCTTC. Translation gives CASSVDGGYGYTF. V is TRBV9 and J is TRBJ1-2; a weak D match, TRBD1 (6 bases). Trimming removed 0 bases at V and 8 bases at J, with 11 bases between. CDR3 length equals 13 residues. The germline CDR1 and CDR2 sequences are SGDLS and YYNGEE.

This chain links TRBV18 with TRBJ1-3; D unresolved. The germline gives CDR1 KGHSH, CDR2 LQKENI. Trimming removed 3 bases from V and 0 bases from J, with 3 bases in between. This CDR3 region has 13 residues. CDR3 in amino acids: CASSPSSGNTIYF. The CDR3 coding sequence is TGTGCCAGCTCACCGAGCTCTGGAAACACCATATATTTT.

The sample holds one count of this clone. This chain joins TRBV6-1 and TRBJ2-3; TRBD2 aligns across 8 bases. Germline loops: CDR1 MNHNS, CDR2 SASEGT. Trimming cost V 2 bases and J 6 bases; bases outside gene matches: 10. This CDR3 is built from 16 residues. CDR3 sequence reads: CASSELAGRAVDTQYF. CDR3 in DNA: TGTGCCAGCAGTGAACTAGCGGGTCGAGCTGTTGATACGCAGTATTTT.

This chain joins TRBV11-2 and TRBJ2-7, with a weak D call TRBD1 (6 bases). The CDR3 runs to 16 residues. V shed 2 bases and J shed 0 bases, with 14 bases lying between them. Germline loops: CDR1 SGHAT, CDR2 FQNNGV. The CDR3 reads CASSLIFGDNSYEQYF. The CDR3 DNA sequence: TGTGCCAGCAGCTTAATCTTCGGGGACAACTCCTACGAGCAGTACTTC.

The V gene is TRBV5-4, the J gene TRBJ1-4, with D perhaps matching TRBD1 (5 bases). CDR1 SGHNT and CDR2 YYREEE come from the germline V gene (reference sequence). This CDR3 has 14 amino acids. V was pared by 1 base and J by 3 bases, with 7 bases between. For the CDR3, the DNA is TGTGCCAGCAGCTTGCAGGGTGCTAATGAAAAACTGTTTTTT. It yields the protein CASSLQGANEKLFF.

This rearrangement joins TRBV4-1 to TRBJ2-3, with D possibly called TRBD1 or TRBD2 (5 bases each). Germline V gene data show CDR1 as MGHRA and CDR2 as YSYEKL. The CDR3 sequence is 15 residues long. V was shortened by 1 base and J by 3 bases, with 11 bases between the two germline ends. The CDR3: CASSQVWGKTDTQYF. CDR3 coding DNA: TGCGCCAGCAGCCAAGTCTGGGGGAAGACAGATACGCAGTATTTT.